Listed below are T cell receptor beta chains from one sample, sequenced in a study of Ad26.COV2.S vaccination and SARS-CoV-2 variants. Repertoires were generated with immunoSEQ multiplex PCR, while TCRdb's copy carries only in-frame clones and drops some. The sample yields around 270,000 clones, approximately 90% seen once. Specimen: peripheral blood, collected in a trial of Ad26.COV2.S vaccine versus placebo. Every receptor here comes from a person aged 18-60 years who received the Ad26.COV2.S COVID-19 vaccine or a placebo. The CDR3 runs from the conserved cysteine through the conserved F or W. Fields, in order: D gene, clone size, J gene, V gene, CDR3 DNA, CDR3 protein. A D gene is named only where the DNA matches it firmly. Some rows have no size entry. The others give once, few or many, or a class for an expanded clone.

>TRBD2|once|TRBJ2-2|TRBV3-1/TRBV3-2
TGTGCCAGCAGCCAGACTAGCGGGGGTTCCAACACCGGGGAGCTGTTTTTT
CASSQTSGGSNTGELFF
>TRBD1|NA|TRBJ2-1|TRBV27
TGTGCCAGCAGTTTCAACAGGGGTAGTGAGCAGTTCTTC
CASSFNRGSEQFF
>NA|NA|TRBJ2-1|TRBV6-2/TRBV6-3
TGTGCCAGCAGTTACTCGATTAGGGCATGGGAGCCCAATGAGCAGTTCTTC
CASSYSIRAWEPNEQFF
>TRBD1|NA|TRBJ2-6|TRBV7-2
TGTGCCAGCAGCTTTACCGGGACAGTCGGCTCTGGGGCCAACGTCCTGACTTTC
CASSFTGTVGSGANVLTF
>NA|few|TRBJ1-2|TRBV3-1/TRBV3-2
TGTGCCAGCAGCCCCTCAGGGGCTACCTACTATGGCTACACCTTC
CASSPSGATYYGYTF
>NA|NA|TRBJ2-2|TRBV4-1
TGCGCCAGCAGCCAAGTGCCGGGGGCGTCCGGGGAGCTGTTTTTT
CASSQVPGASGELFF
>TRBD1|NA|TRBJ1-1|TRBV7-9
TGTGCCAGCAGCCAGCCGCCGGGAGGCAGGGGGACGGTGAACACTGAAGCTTTCTTT
CASSQPPGGRGTVNTEAFF
>NA|NA|TRBJ2-5|TRBV6-6
TGTGCCAGCCGGGTTTCTGAAGAGACCCAGTACTTC
CASRVSEETQYF
>NA|NA|TRBJ2-3|TRBV30
TGTGCCTGGAGTGTCCGAGGACTCCCAGATACGCAGTATTTT
CAWSVRGLPDTQYF
>TRBD1|NA|TRBJ1-5|TRBV7-7
TGTGCCAGCAGCTGGCCCCGGGACAGGGGGACTTATAGCAATCAGCCCCAGCATTTT
CASSWPRDRGTYSNQPQHF
>NA|NA|TRBJ1-1|TRBV7-3
TGTGCCAGCAGCTTACACGATAAAAACACTGAAGCTTTCTTT
CASSLHDKNTEAFF
>NA|NA|TRBJ2-1|TRBV4-1
TGCGCCAGCAAAATTAGTGGGTCCGGGAATGAGCAGTTCTTC
CASKISGSGNEQFF
>NA|NA|TRBJ2-1|TRBV6-5
TGTGCCAGCAGCCTACGGGGCTACAATGAGCAGTTCTTC
CASSLRGYNEQFF
>NA|NA|TRBJ1-3|TRBV19
TGTGCCAGTAGTATGGGTACAGACGGAAACACCATATATTTT
CASSMGTDGNTIYF
>NA|NA|TRBJ1-1|TRBV5-1
TGCGCCAGCAGCAAGGGGGACTTCAACACTGAAGCTTTCTTT
CASSKGDFNTEAFF
>NA|NA|TRBJ1-5|TRBV7-9
TGTGCCAGCAGCTTAGTAATGGGTAGCAATCAGCCCCAGCATTTT
CASSLVMGSNQPQHF
>NA|NA|TRBJ2-5|TRBV13
TGTGCCAGCAGCGTAACAGGGTTAGGGGGAGAGACCCAGTACTTC
CASSVTGLGGETQYF
>NA|once|TRBJ1-2|TRBV7-2
TGTGCCAGCAGCTTAGCCAACAGGGCCCCTAACTATGGCTACACCTTC
CASSLANRAPNYGYTF
>NA|NA|TRBJ2-3|TRBV6-5
TGTGCCAGCAGTTCCGAACGCCTGGGGGGTACAGATACGCAGTATTTT
CASSSERLGGTDTQYF
>NA|NA|TRBJ2-1|TRBV6-2/TRBV6-3
TGTGCCAGCAGTTATTACAGCTCCTACAATGAGCAGTTCTTC
CASSYYSSYNEQFF
>NA|NA|TRBJ1-5|TRBV15
TGTGCCACCGGATACAAACAGGGCTTCAATCAGCCCCAGCATTTT
CATGYKQGFNQPQHF
>NA|NA|TRBJ1-2|TRBV30
TGTGCCTGGAGTGAGACAGCCTATGGCTACACCTTC
CAWSETAYGYTF
>NA|NA|TRBJ1-3|TRBV5-1
TGCGCCAGCAGCCCACAGGGATCAGGAAACACCATATATTTT
CASSPQGSGNTIYF
>NA|NA|TRBJ2-1|TRBV6-2/TRBV6-3
TGTGCCAGCAGTTCTGGGCTAAACAATGAGCAGTTCTTC
CASSSGLNNEQFF
>NA|NA|TRBJ1-4|TRBV12-3/TRBV12-4
TGTGCCAGCAGTTTAAACGGGGTTGAAAAACTGTTTTTT
CASSLNGVEKLFF
>NA|NA|TRBJ2-3|TRBV9
TGTGCCAGCAGCGTAGAGGCGGGAAGCACAGATACGCAGTATTTT
CASSVEAGSTDTQYF
>NA|NA|TRBJ1-2|TRBV29-1
TGCAGCGTTGGGTCGTCTAACTATGGCTACACCTTC
CSVGSSNYGYTF
>TRBD1|NA|TRBJ2-2|TRBV19
TGTGCCAGTAGTGAGGGACAGGGGAACACCGGGGAGCTGTTTTTT
CASSEGQGNTGELFF
>TRBD2|once|TRBJ2-5|TRBV7-2
TGTGCCAGCAGCCCTTTCCAGGCTAGCGGGAGCTGGGAGACCCAGTACTTC
CASSPFQASGSWETQYF
>TRBD1|few|TRBJ1-6|TRBV2
TGTGCCAGCAGTGAACAGACAGGGGCTTATTCACCCCTCCACTTT
CASSEQTGAYSPLHF
>TRBD1|NA|TRBJ1-3|TRBV5-4
TGTGCCAGCAGTTTAGGGGGCACTGGAAACACCATATATTTT
CASSLGGTGNTIYF
>NA|NA|TRBJ1-1|TRBV5-5
TGTGCCAGCAGCTTTACCGGGGGAGGAACTGAAGCTTTCTTT
CASSFTGGGTEAFF
>TRBD1|NA|TRBJ1-5|TRBV27
TGTGCCAGCAGTTTACTTGGACAGGGAGGGATTCAGCCCCAGCATTTT
CASSLLGQGGIQPQHF
>NA|NA|TRBJ1-1|TRBV12-3/TRBV12-4
TGTGCCAGCAGTTTAAGGGCCGCTGAAGCTTTCTTT
CASSLRAAEAFF
>TRBD1|NA|TRBJ2-3|TRBV4-2
TGTGCCAGCAGAGGGGGACAGGGGATCACAGATACGCAGTATTTT
CASRGGQGITDTQYF
>NA|NA|TRBJ1-4|TRBV6-5
TGTGCCGGATGGCTTCGGGCTGGTGAAAAACTGTTTTTT
CAGWLRAGEKLFF
>NA|NA|TRBJ2-6|TRBV21-1
TGTGCTAGCGGAGACACATGGGGCAAAAGGGCCAACGTCCTGACTTTC
CASGDTWGKRANVLTF
>TRBD1|NA|TRBJ2-5|TRBV2
TGTGCCAGCAGGGGACAGTTGGAGACCCAGTACTTC
CASRGQLETQYF
>NA|NA|TRBJ2-6|TRBV4-2
TGTGCCAGCAGCCAAGAAGCAAGCTCTGGGGCCAACGTCCTGACTTTC
CASSQEASSGANVLTF
>NA|NA|TRBJ1-6|TRBV4-1
TGCGCCAGCAGCCAAGGGGCAAGATCACCCCTCCACTTT
CASSQGARSPLHF
>NA|NA|TRBJ2-2|TRBV9
TGTGCCAGCAGCGTAGGGTCCTGGGAGGCCGGGGAGCTGTTTTTT
CASSVGSWEAGELFF
>TRBD1|NA|TRBJ1-3|TRBV6-5
TGTGCCAGCAGCTCGACAGGGACTGGAAACACCATATATTTT
CASSSTGTGNTIYF
>TRBD1|NA|TRBJ1-2|TRBV6-2/TRBV6-3
TGTGCCAGCAGTTCGGCCGGGACAGGGAACTATGGCTACACCTTC
CASSSAGTGNYGYTF
>TRBD2|NA|TRBJ2-3|TRBV2
TGTGCCAGCAGTGATGTAGCGGGGGAAAGCACAGATACGCAGTATTTT
CASSDVAGESTDTQYF
>NA|NA|TRBJ1-1|TRBV7-9
TGTGCCAGCAGCTTATTGGGGTTGTTGGGTGGGCGAGCTGGCACTGAAGCTTTCTTT
CASSLLGLLGGRAGTEAFF
>NA|NA|TRBJ1-6|TRBV7-2
TGTGCCAGCAGCTTAGCGAGAGGAAACAATTCACCCCTCCACTTT
CASSLARGNNSPLHF
>NA|NA|TRBJ2-5|TRBV9
TGTGCCAGCAGCGTAGAGGGGCGGGATCAAAGAGAGACCCAGTACTTC
CASSVEGRDQRETQYF
>TRBD2|once|TRBJ2-3|TRBV6-5
TGTGCCAGCAGCCCCCTAGCGGCGAGCACAGATACGCAGTATTTT
CASSPLAASTDTQYF
>NA|NA|TRBJ2-3|TRBV30
TGTGCCGGATTTATCGGCAGGGCAAACACAGATACGCAGTATTTT
CAGFIGRANTDTQYF
>NA|NA|TRBJ2-5|TRBV7-9
TGTGCCAGCAGCTTCTGGAATCAAGAGACCCAGTACTTC
CASSFWNQETQYF
>NA|NA|TRBJ2-1|TRBV6-2/TRBV6-3
TGTGCCAGCAGTTACCGGCCCGGGGGGCTTGGCTATGAGCAGTTCTTC
CASSYRPGGLGYEQFF
>NA|NA|TRBJ2-1|TRBV6-6
TGTGCCAGCAGTTCTGACAGGCAGGGCTACAATGAGCAGTTCTTC
CASSSDRQGYNEQFF